This TCR beta chain originates from a study of T cell responses to AZD1222 COVID-19 vaccine. This CDR3 comprises 17 residues. The trim removed 4 bases at V and 3 bases at J, leaving 11 bases unmatched. CDR1 and CDR2 from the germline V gene are LGHDT and YNNKEL (reference sequence). Repertoires were generated with immunoSEQ multiplex PCR, while TCRdb's copy carries only in-frame clones and drops some. The profile shows tens of thousands of clones, around 85% of them singletons. This chain connects TRBV3-1 (or the pseudogene TRBV3-2) to TRBJ2-3; 9 bases align to TRBD2. This clonotype was sampled from an adult who received the AZD1222 COVID-19 vaccine. The sample here was peripheral blood, taken 28 days after the second AZD1222 dose. As DNA, the CDR3 is TGTGCCAGCAGCCTACGCGTAGCGGGAGTGGGAACAGATACGCAGTATTTT. It translates to CASSLRVAGVGTDTQYF.